The next 20 T cell receptor beta chains were all read from a single sample in a study of blood T cell repertoires in COVID-19. The table came from immunoSEQ multiplex PCR; TCRdb's copy has only in-frame clones and leaves some out. The sample consists of fewer than 300,000 clones, nearly 85% of them appearing once. The sample comprised peripheral blood. Receptors were obtained from a human donor in a cohort sampled during active COVID-19.

J is TRBJ2-7 and V is TRBV19; D uncertain. V lost 5 bases and J 1 base, leaving 6 bases between the germline ends. This CDR3 is built from 12 residues. Germline CDR1 and CDR2: LNHDA and SQIVND (reference sequence). The CDR3 DNA is TGTGCCAGTAGTGCGACTTCCTACGAGCAGTACTTC. The encoded protein is CASSATSYEQYF.

The J gene is TRBJ2-7, the V gene TRBV6-2 or TRBV6-3; 11 bases are a match to TRBD1. Trimming at V came to 5 bases and at J to 2 bases, leaving 8 bases not matched to a gene. Germline CDR1 MNHEY, CDR2 SVGEGT. This CDR3 is 16 amino acids long. CDR3 sequence: CASSNTPGQGAYEQYF. The DNA for the CDR3 is TGTGCCAGCAGTAACACTCCGGGACAGGGGGCCTACGAGCAGTACTTC.

The chain couples TRBV10-3 to TRBJ1-2; no clear D. The CDR3 has 15 residues. Germline-derived CDR1 and CDR2 are ENHRY and SYGVKD. Trimming removed 6 bases from V and 5 bases from J, with 19 bases in between. The DNA for the CDR3 is TGTGCCATCAGAAGCGGACGTTCTAAACTATATGGCTACACCTTC. Amino acid sequence: CAIRSGRSKLYGYTF.

This clone was seen ten or more times. The rearrangement joins TRBV5-8 to TRBJ1-5; D is ambiguous. Germline loops: CDR1 SGHTS, CDR2 YDEGEE. The CDR3 loop spans 13 amino acids. Trimming stripped 0 bases from V and 4 bases from J, with 5 bases between. This chain's CDR3 is CASSLDRNQPQHF. In DNA form, the CDR3 reads TGTGCCAGCAGCTTGGATAGAAATCAGCCCCAGCATTTT.

This clone was counted a single time. Here the CDR3 reads CASGRAGGSRGPHNEQFF. DNA of the CDR3: TGTGCCAGCGGTCGGGCGGGAGGCTCCCGAGGGCCACACAATGAGCAGTTCTTC. The chain combines TRBV19 with TRBJ2-1, with 8 nucleotides matching TRBD2. Trimming at V came to 9 bases and at J to 5 bases, leaving 21 bases not matched to a gene. Germline-derived CDR1 and CDR2 are LNHDA and SQIVND (reference sequence). This CDR3 comprises 18 residues.

The chain recombines TRBV5-1 with TRBJ2-5; 11 bases match TRBD1. V was pared by 6 bases and J by 2 bases, with 12 bases of the junction left unmatched. This CDR3 region has 17 residues. Germline V gene data show CDR1 as SGHRS and CDR2 as YFSETQ. CDR3 sequence (DNA): TGCGCCAGCACCCTGGGACAGGGGGTCCCCTCGCAAGAGACCCAGTACTTC. Translated: CASTLGQGVPSQETQYF.

V and J are TRBV6-2 or TRBV6-3 and TRBJ1-5, with TRBD1 matching over 9 bases. The germline CDR1 and CDR2 sequences are MNHEY and SVGEGT. V shed 4 bases and J 2 bases; nucleotides not matched to a gene: 9. This CDR3 region has 17 residues. CDR3 coding DNA: TGTGCCAGCAGTTCCGATGGGACAGGGTGGGGCAATCAGCCCCAGCATTTT. It is translated as CASSSDGTGWGNQPQHF.

V and J are TRBV29-1 and TRBJ2-3; D gene uncertain. Trimming cost V 4 bases and J 0 bases, with 14 bases left between them. The germline gives CDR1 SQVTM, CDR2 ANQGSEA. CDR3 size: 15 residues. The CDR3 spells CSVGSVGRSTDTQYF. The CDR3 DNA reads TGCAGCGTTGGATCTGTCGGTCGTAGCACAGATACGCAGTATTTT.

The chain combines TRBV4-3 with TRBJ1-2, with D hard to call. The length of the CDR3 is 14 residues. Deletions cut 2 bases from V and 2 bases from J, with 9 bases between. In germline, CDR1 is LGHNA, CDR2 YSLEER. CDR3 in DNA: TGCGCCAGCAGCCAATCGACACAGAACTATGGCTACACCTTC. It is translated as CASSQSTQNYGYTF.

This chain links TRBV19 with TRBJ1-5; D unclear. The CDR3 runs to 15 residues. Trimming took off 3 bases at V and 0 bases at J, with 9 bases between the two ends. Germline-derived CDR1 and CDR2 are LNHDA and SQIVND (reference sequence). For the CDR3, the DNA is TGTGCCAGTAGTATCGGAGTTTATAGCAATCAGCCCCAGCATTTT. Its translation is CASSIGVYSNQPQHF.

This clone was recorded only once. V and J are TRBV9 and TRBJ2-5; D ambiguous. This CDR3 has 14 amino acids. V lost 2 bases and J lost 5, with 13 bases in between. The germline CDR1 and CDR2 sequences are SGDLS and YYNGEE. CDR3 nucleotides: TGTGCCAGCAGCGTGGCCCCTAGTGTCGAGACCCAGTACTTC. It yields the protein CASSVAPSVETQYF.

The chain combines TRBV5-5 with TRBJ1-2; D is perhaps TRBD1 (5 bases). The germline gives CDR1 SGHKS, CDR2 YYEKEE (reference sequence). The CDR3 runs to 15 residues. Trimming shortened V by 4 bases and J by 3 bases, and 16 bases separated the two germline ends. The CDR3 nucleotides read TGTGCCAGCAGCCAGGGCCCAGGGTCTCACTATGGCTACACCTTC. Amino acids: CASSQGPGSHYGYTF.

The J gene is TRBJ2-7, the V gene TRBV6-1, with a tentative D call TRBD2 (5 bases). The CDR3 sequence is 16 residues long. Germline V gene data show CDR1 as MNHNS and CDR2 as SASEGT. Deletions cut 2 bases from V and 0 bases from J, with 14 bases between. The CDR3 protein is CASSELNPTSSYEQYF. The CDR3 DNA is TGTGCCAGCAGTGAATTGAACCCCACTAGCTCCTACGAGCAGTACTTC.

The chain recombines TRBV9 with TRBJ1-4; 8 bases fit TRBD1. V was pared by 5 bases and J by 8 bases, with 8 bases of the junction left unmatched. CDR3 length: 14 amino acids. In germline, CDR1 is SGDLS, CDR2 YYNGEE. The CDR3 DNA reads as TGTGCCAGCAGTGTCGGACAGGGAGGCGAAAAACTGTTTTTT. Its protein is CASSVGQGGEKLFF.

This clone showed up just once. This chain links TRBV6-2 or TRBV6-3 with TRBJ2-4, with D possibly matching TRBD2 (6 bases). The V end lost 2 bases, the J end lost 8 bases, and 13 bases lay between the germline ends. Germline CDR1 and CDR2: MNHEY and SVGEGT. The CDR3 has 14 residues. The CDR3 region has the DNA TGTGCCAGCAGTTACCCGGGGGTTAAGGACATTCAGTACTTC. Its translation: CASSYPGVKDIQYF.

V is TRBV11-2 and J is TRBJ2-5; 14 nucleotides line up with TRBD2. V lost 3 bases to trimming and J lost 4 bases; unmatched junction nucleotides: 4. The CDR3 extends over 16 amino acids. Per the germline V gene, CDR1 is SGHAT and CDR2 is FQNNGV. The CDR3: CASSFPGLAGGETQYF. CDR3 nucleotides: TGTGCCAGCAGCTTTCCAGGACTAGCGGGGGGAGAGACCCAGTACTTC.

This clone appeared a single time. The genes are TRBV6-6 and TRBJ1-4; possible D gene TRBD1, 5 bases. The germline gives CDR1 MNHNY, CDR2 SVGAGI (reference sequence). The CDR3 runs 17 residues. The V gene lost 5 bases and the J gene lost 2 bases, with 18 bases spanning the gap. CDR3 loop: CASSPRLLGGTNEKLFF. The CDR3 nucleotides read TGTGCCAGCAGTCCCCGCCTTTTGGGGGGGACTAATGAAAAACTGTTTTTT.

The rearrangement uses TRBV4-3 and TRBJ1-1, with TRBD1 matching 8 bases. V lost 1 base, J lost 0 bases, and 4 bases stayed unmatched. The CDR3 has 16 residues. In germline, CDR1 is LGHNA, CDR2 YSLEER. CDR3 nucleotide sequence: TGCGCCAGCAGCCAAGGCACAGGGGGAATGAACACTGAAGCTTTCTTT. Translation: CASSQGTGGMNTEAFF.

This clone occurred once. The chain combines TRBV7-9 with TRBJ2-3; 7 bases are shared with TRBD2. The length of the CDR3 is 17 residues. CDR1 and CDR2 (germline): SEHNR, FQNEAQ (reference sequence). J was trimmed by 2 bases and V by 7 bases; bases with no gene match: 15. CDR3 sequence: CASKIPTGGGLTDTQYF. The CDR3 nucleotides are TGTGCCAGCAAAATCCCTACGGGGGGTGGACTCACAGATACGCAGTATTTT.

The chain links TRBV25-1 to TRBJ1-2, with 9 nucleotides matching TRBD1. The germline V gene has CDR1 MGHDK and CDR2 SYGVNS. CDR3 length: 15 amino acids. The junction had 9 bases not matched to a gene; V was cut back by 2 bases and J by 8 bases. The CDR3 spells CASSEMGDRGAGYTF. The CDR3 bases are TGTGCCAGCAGTGAAATGGGTGACAGGGGGGCGGGCTACACCTTC.